This T cell receptor (beta chain) was captured in a study of blood T cell repertoires in COVID-19. Whole-study context: COVID-19 samples from acute and convalescent phases originated in the United States, Italy and Spain. PBMCs, B-cell-depleted T cells, or T cells provided the cDNA or gDNA that made up the material.

V was clipped by 0 bases and J by 4 bases; unmatched bases: 11. The germline gives CDR1 MNHEY, CDR2 SMNVEV (reference sequence). There are 18 residues in the CDR3. In the authors' workflow: Estimation of nucleated cell counts relied on the amplification of reference gene primers. Some clones are missing from TCRdb's copy, which holds only in-frame ones; the method was immunoSEQ multiplex PCR. The V and J calls and the clone size are those of that table, but D and trimming were determined from the DNA. The data show fewer than 250,000 clones, more than 75% seen once. The chain combines TRBV27 with TRBJ2-3, with 9 bases lining up with TRBD2. The source material was peripheral blood. The TCR originated in a woman aged 55-75 years who had recovered from COVID-19. The CDR3 nucleotides are TGTGCCAGCAGTTTATCGACAATTAGCGGGGGCCCCCCAGATACGCAGTATTTT. This codes for CASSLSTISGGPPDTQYF.